The 30 T cell receptor beta chains given below trace back to one sample, sequenced in a study of blood T cell repertoires in COVID-19. Data came from immunoSEQ multiplex PCR; TCRdb stores just in-frame clones and leaves some out. The table records around 86,000 clones, about 80% of them present only once. Sequences were obtained from peripheral blood. The receptor set was obtained from a human donor in a cohort sampled during active COVID-19.

This rearrangement joins TRBV5-1 to TRBJ2-1; 10 bases match TRBD1. This CDR3 spans 16 amino acids. Germline trimming cut 0 bases from V and 9 bases from J; bases unmatched to any gene: 9. CDR1 SGHRS and CDR2 YFSETQ come from the germline V gene. The CDR3 DNA follows: TGCGCCAGCAGCTTGGCCGCGACAGGGGGCGAGGCTGAGCAGTTCTTC. Translating gives CASSLAATGGEAEQFF.

CDR3: CASSLPGQTKNTEAFF. Here the CDR3 DNA reads TGTGCCAGCAGCTTACCGGGACAGACCAAGAACACTGAAGCTTTCTTT. The chain links TRBV6-6 to TRBJ1-1, with 7 nucleotides matching TRBD1. CDR3 size: 16 residues. Germline V CDR1 and CDR2: MNHNY, SVGAGI (reference sequence). The V segment lost 6 bases and the J segment 1 base; nucleotides outside the gene matches: 11.

Worth noting for this clone: This CDR3 is missing its conserved last phenylalanine or tryptophan, likely due to a read error. No DNA is shown, since the ends of the CDR3 on it are uncertain; the CDR3 is the one TCRdb lists. This chain links TRBV2 with TRBJ1-4; the listed D gene, TRBD1, was not tested against the DNA. Counting both end residues, the CDR3 totals 12 amino acids. Per the germline V gene, CDR1 is SNHLY and CDR2 is FYNNEI. CDR3 amino acids: CASSRIPGQYNS.

The V and J genes are TRBV2 and TRBJ1-1, with D possibly matching TRBD1 (6 bases). The germline V gene has CDR1 SNHLY and CDR2 FYNNEI. The V and J ends lost 3 bases and 0 bases respectively, with 8 bases between them. The length of the CDR3 is 14 residues. CDR3 nucleotides: TGTGCCAGCAGTGACAGGGGTATGAACACTGAAGCTTTCTTT. Its translation is CASSDRGMNTEAFF.

The gene calls are TRBV5-4 and TRBJ2-4; D ambiguous. Germline V lookup: CDR1 SGHNT, CDR2 YYREEE (reference sequence). The CDR3 runs 16 residues. Trimming took 5 bases from V and 1 from J, leaving 16 bases between them. CDR3 DNA: TGTGCCAGCAGTACCACTGACGGGTGGGCCAAAAACATTCAGTACTTC. It encodes CASSTTDGWAKNIQYF.

This clone came up once. The chain combines TRBV5-1 with TRBJ2-7; D possibly corresponds to TRBD2 (5 bases). The length of the CDR3 is 13 residues. Germline V gene sequence: CDR1 SGHRS, CDR2 YFSETQ. Trimming stripped 2 bases from V and 0 bases from J, with 6 bases between. CDR3 sequence: CASSLGSSYEQYF. The CDR3 bases are TGCGCCAGCAGCTTAGGGAGCTCCTACGAGCAGTACTTC.

The V call is TRBV25-1, the J call TRBJ2-6, with D tentatively TRBD2 (6 bases). Germline CDR1 reads MGHDK; CDR2 reads SYGVNS. V lost 1 base, J lost 2 bases, and 6 bases lay in between. The CDR3 is 15 residues long. Here the CDR3 reads CASSEWGAGANVLTF. CDR3 nucleotides: TGTGCCAGCAGTGAATGGGGGGCTGGGGCCAACGTCCTGACTTTC.

This clone has only one observation. Here the CDR3 reads CSVEGRALAGGGETQYF. CDR3 nucleotides: TGCAGCGTTGAAGGGCGGGCACTAGCGGGAGGAGGAGAGACCCAGTACTTC. This chain joins TRBV29-1 and TRBJ2-5; TRBD2 aligns across 12 bases. Germline V gives CDR1 SQVTM, CDR2 ANQGSEA. The V segment lost 1 base and the J segment 4 bases; nucleotides outside the gene matches: 10. This CDR3 comprises 17 residues.

The chain combines TRBV27 with TRBJ2-3; perhaps TRBD2 as D (6 bases). CDR1 is MNHEY and CDR2 is SMNVEV in the germline V gene (reference sequence). This CDR3 is built from 14 residues. V was clipped by 6 bases and J by 7 bases, with 17 bases between them. This CDR3 is CASRPGDSPNTQYF. CDR3 DNA sequence: TGTGCCAGCAGACCGGGGGACTCACCCAATACGCAGTATTTT.

This chain uses TRBV28 with TRBJ2-5, with 8 bases that match TRBD1. Germline V gene lookup returns CDR1 MDHEN and CDR2 SYDVKM. The CDR3 covers 15 residues. J was trimmed by 2 bases and V by 2 bases; bases with no gene match: 4. As DNA, the CDR3 is TGTGCCAGCAGTTTAGGGACAGGAAAGCAAGAGACCCAGTACTTC. It translates to CASSLGTGKQETQYF.

The rearrangement joins TRBV9 to TRBJ2-7; D perhaps matches TRBD1 (6 bases). V lost 0 bases, J lost 10 bases, and 11 bases lay in between. The CDR3 contains 12 residues. The germline gives CDR1 SGDLS, CDR2 YYNGEE. CDR3 nucleotides: TGTGCCAGCAGCGTAGATGGACAGAAACAGTACTTC. It is translated as CASSVDGQKQYF. The entire variable domain, with the rest obtained from reference TRBV9 and TRBJ2-7, is as follows: DSGVTQTPKHLITATGQRVTLRCSPRSGDLSVYWYQQSLDQGLQFLIQYYNGEERAKGNILERFSAQQFPDLHSELNLSSLELGDSALYFCASSVDGQKQYFGPGTRLTVT.

CDR3 loop: CASSISGSYEQYF. For the CDR3, the DNA is TGTGCCAGCAGCATTAGCGGGTCCTACGAGCAGTACTTC. The rearrangement links TRBV6-2 or TRBV6-3 to TRBJ2-7; TRBD2 agrees at 7 bases. From germline, CDR1 is MNHEY and CDR2 SVGEGT. CDR3 length: 13 amino acids. J lost 1 base, V lost 6 bases, and 3 bases had no gene match.

This chain joins TRBV19 and TRBJ2-3; possibly TRBD2 for D (7 bases). Germline V CDR1 and CDR2: LNHDA, SQIVND (reference sequence). The CDR3 contains 16 residues. V was pared by 3 bases and J by 8 bases, with 21 bases between. The CDR3 protein is CASSISRGGAGGTQYF. The DNA for the CDR3 is TGTGCCAGTAGTATTTCTCGTGGGGGGGCCGGGGGTACGCAGTATTTT.

V and J are TRBV3-1 (or the pseudogene TRBV3-2) and TRBJ2-7; possibly TRBD1 for D (6 bases). The CDR3 has 12 amino acids. Trimming took 0 bases from V and 9 from J, leaving 9 bases between them. CDR1 is LGHDT and CDR2 is YNNKEL in the germline V gene (reference sequence). The CDR3 reads CASSQDRGRQYF. DNA for the CDR3: TGTGCCAGCAGCCAAGACAGGGGTCGGCAGTACTTC.

Only one count was recorded for this clone. The chain is built from TRBV19 and TRBJ2-7; D remains ambiguous. Trimming took 4 bases from V and 1 from J, leaving 8 bases between them. CDR3 size: 13 residues. CDR1 and CDR2 from the germline V gene are LNHDA and SQIVND (reference sequence). CDR3 region: CASSNSLSYEQYF. The CDR3 bases are TGTGCCAGTAGTAACAGTTTATCCTACGAGCAGTACTTC.

V usage is TRBV19 and J usage is TRBJ2-7; 9 positions match TRBD1. The CDR3 runs to 15 residues. V was clipped by 3 bases and J by 3 bases; unmatched bases: 6. The germline gives CDR1 LNHDA, CDR2 SQIVND (reference sequence). DNA of the CDR3: TGTGCCAGTAGTATCGCCGGGACAGGGTACTACGAGCAGTACTTC. Amino acids: CASSIAGTGYYEQYF.

The rearrangement uses TRBV30 and TRBJ1-3, with TRBD1 matching 7 bases. Per germline, CDR1 GTSNPN and CDR2 SVGIG (reference sequence). After removal of 4 bases from V and 3 bases from J, the junction contained 6 bases not matched to a gene. The CDR3 has 14 residues. The CDR3 DNA follows: TGTGCCTGGAAAACAGGGGCACTTGGAAACACCATATATTTT. This sequence encodes CAWKTGALGNTIYF. Drawing the rest from reference TRBV30 and TRBJ1-3, the complete variable domain is SQTIHQWPATLVQPVGSPLSLECTVEGTSNPNLYWYRQAAGRGLQLLFYSVGIGQISSEVPQNLSASRPQDRQFILSSKKLLLSDSGFYLCAWKTGALGNTIYFGEGSWLTVV.

The chain is built from TRBV24-1 and TRBJ2-5; TRBD1 might be the D (6 bases). Trimming left V 4 bases short and J 4 bases short, with 12 bases between. Per germline, CDR1 KGHDR and CDR2 SFDVKD. CDR3 size: 14 residues. The CDR3 DNA sequence: TGTGCCACCAGTGACCCCAGGGGTGCAGAGACCCAGTACTTC. This translates into CATSDPRGAETQYF.

The chain joins TRBV5-4 to TRBJ2-6; 7 bases fit TRBD1. V lost 4 bases to trimming and J lost 2 bases; unmatched junction nucleotides: 9. This CDR3 has 17 residues. Germline V gives CDR1 SGHNT, CDR2 YYREEE (reference sequence). CDR3 DNA: TGTGCCAGCAGCCCGGGACAGCTGAACGCTGGGGCCAACGTCCTGACTTTC. Translated: CASSPGQLNAGANVLTF. Based on the CDR3 plus reference TRBV5-4 and TRBJ2-6, the full variable domain is ETGVTQSPTHLIKTRGQQVTLRCSSQSGHNTVSWYQQALGQGPQFIFQYYREEENGRGNFPPRFSGLQFPNYSSELNVNALELDDSALYLCASSPGQLNAGANVLTFGAGSRLTVL.

As to this clone: Additional DNA sequences in this sample encode the identical CDR3. The gene calls are TRBV5-1 and TRBJ2-5; TRBD2 matches at 7 bases. The J segment lost 1 base and the V segment lost 7 bases, leaving 7 bases of the junction unmatched. CDR1 SGHRS and CDR2 YFSETQ come from the germline V gene. The CDR3 totals 14 residues. The CDR3 coding sequence is TGCGCCAGCTCCCCTACGGGGGGCCAAGAGACCCAGTACTTC. This sequence encodes CASSPTGGQETQYF.

The V gene is TRBV2, the J gene TRBJ1-5; perhaps TRBD1 as D (5 bases). Deletions cut 5 bases from V and 0 bases from J, with 17 bases between. The CDR3 loop spans 17 amino acids. Germline CDR1 is SNHLY and CDR2 is FYNNEI. The CDR3 nucleotides are TGTGCCAGCAGTAAAGGGCGGGGCCCGCGTAGCAATCAGCCCCAGCATTTT. Its protein product is CASSKGRGPRSNQPQHF.

The chain joins TRBV3-1 (or the pseudogene TRBV3-2) to TRBJ2-7; D not certain. Germline CDR1 LGHDT, CDR2 YNNKEL (reference sequence). V shed 7 bases and J shed 3 bases, with 10 bases lying between them. CDR3 length: 12 residues. The CDR3 DNA reads TGTGCCAGCATGGCAGGAAACTACGAGCAGTACTTC. Its protein product is CASMAGNYEQYF.

The V call is TRBV4-1, the J call TRBJ1-3, with D unclear. The V gene's germline CDR1 is MGHRA and CDR2 YSYEKL. The V and J ends lost 3 bases and 3 bases respectively, with 18 bases between them. This CDR3 has 17 residues. The CDR3 loop reads CASSQASRTNDGNTIYF. The CDR3 DNA reads as TGCGCCAGCAGCCAGGCATCAAGGACTAACGATGGAAACACCATATATTTT.

V gene TRBV16 combines with J gene TRBJ2-3, with TRBD2 matching over 8 bases. Germline loops: CDR1 KGHSY, CDR2 FQNENV. This CDR3 spans 14 amino acids. J was trimmed by 2 bases and V by 9 bases; bases with no gene match: 7. CDR3 DNA sequence: TGTGCCAGTAGCGGGGAGTTATTCACAGATACGCAGTATTTT. This translates into CASSGELFTDTQYF.

This chain connects TRBV2 to TRBJ1-3; D not resolved. Per the germline V gene, CDR1 is SNHLY and CDR2 is FYNNEI. V was clipped by 5 bases and J by 4 bases, with 6 bases between them. The CDR3 contains 12 residues. CDR3 amino acids: CASSRVGNTIYF. In DNA form, the CDR3 reads TGTGCCAGCAGTCGAGTGGGAAACACCATATATTTT.

The CDR3 nucleotides are TGTGCCAGCAGCCCGGACAGGTTTCGGGAAGAGACCCAGTACTTC. It specifies CASSPDRFREETQYF. V gene TRBV6-2 or TRBV6-3 combines with J gene TRBJ2-5; 7 bases are a match to TRBD1. This CDR3 is 15 amino acids long. V shed 6 bases and J 3 bases; nucleotides not matched to a gene: 10. The germline CDR1 and CDR2 sequences are MNHEY and SVGEGT.

The rearrangement joins TRBV5-1 to TRBJ2-1; 9 bases are shared with TRBD2. V lost 3 bases and J lost 3; bases outside the gene matches: 7. Germline V lookup: CDR1 SGHRS, CDR2 YFSETQ. This CDR3 contains 16 residues. The CDR3, as DNA: TGCGCCAGCAGCTGGAGTGGCGGGAGGGACTACAATGAGCAGTTCTTC. It specifies CASSWSGGRDYNEQFF.

This clone was observed a single time. The chain combines TRBV5-1 with TRBJ2-6; D is unclear. V was clipped by 0 bases and J by 1 base, with 5 bases between them. Germline lookup yields CDR1 SGHRS and CDR2 YFSETQ. This CDR3 region has 15 residues. The DNA for the CDR3 is TGCGCCAGCAGCTTGGTCATTTCTGGGGCCAACGTCCTGACTTTC. Translated: CASSLVISGANVLTF.

The V call is TRBV5-4, the J call TRBJ2-3, with TRBD2 matching over 9 bases. The CDR3 sequence is 14 residues long. Unmatched junction bases numbered 4, after V lost 4 bases and J lost 4 bases. Per the germline V gene, CDR1 is SGHNT and CDR2 is YYREEE (reference sequence). The CDR3: CASSAGGLADTQYF. The CDR3 region has the DNA TGTGCCAGCAGCGCGGGGGGGCTGGCAGATACGCAGTATTTT.

The chain uses TRBV9 and TRBJ2-7, with 12 positions matching TRBD2. V lost 2 bases, J lost 6 bases, and 9 bases stayed unmatched. Germline CDR1 and CDR2: SGDLS and YYNGEE. This CDR3 is built from 16 residues. The CDR3 DNA is TGTGCCAGCAGCGTCGATCTAGCGGGAGGGCTTCGCGAGCAGTACTTC. This codes for CASSVDLAGGLREQYF.